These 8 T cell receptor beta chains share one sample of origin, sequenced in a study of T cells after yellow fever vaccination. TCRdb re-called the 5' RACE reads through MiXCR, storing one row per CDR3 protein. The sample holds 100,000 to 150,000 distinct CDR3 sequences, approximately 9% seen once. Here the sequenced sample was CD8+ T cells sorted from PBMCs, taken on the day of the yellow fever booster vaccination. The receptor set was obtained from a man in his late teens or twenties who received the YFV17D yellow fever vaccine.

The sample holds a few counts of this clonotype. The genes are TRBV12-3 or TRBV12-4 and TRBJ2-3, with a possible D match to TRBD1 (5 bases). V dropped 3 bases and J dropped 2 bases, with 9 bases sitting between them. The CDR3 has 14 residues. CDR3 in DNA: TGTGCCAGCAGTTTGGGGCGGCCCACAGATACGCAGTATTTT. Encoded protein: CASSLGRPTDTQYF.

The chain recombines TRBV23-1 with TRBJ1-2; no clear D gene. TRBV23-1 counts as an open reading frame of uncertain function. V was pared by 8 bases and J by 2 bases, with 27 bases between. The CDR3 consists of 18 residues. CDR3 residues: CASPAPPHPLSGNYGYTF. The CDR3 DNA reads TGCGCCAGCCCGGCCCCTCCACATCCCCTGAGCGGAAACTATGGCTACACCTTC.

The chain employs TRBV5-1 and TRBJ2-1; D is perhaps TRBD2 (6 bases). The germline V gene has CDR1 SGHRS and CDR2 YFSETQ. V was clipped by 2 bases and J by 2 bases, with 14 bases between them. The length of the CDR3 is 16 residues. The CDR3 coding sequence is TGCGCCAGCAGCTTAGGTCCGCGGGGTCCCTACAATGAGCAGTTCTTC. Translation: CASSLGPRGPYNEQFF.

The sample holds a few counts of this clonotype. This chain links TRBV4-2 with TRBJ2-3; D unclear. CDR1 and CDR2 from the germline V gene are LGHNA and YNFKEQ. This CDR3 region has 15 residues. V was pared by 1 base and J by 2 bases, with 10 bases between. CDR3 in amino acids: CASSQAATPTDTQYF. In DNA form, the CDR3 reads TGTGCCAGCAGCCAAGCGGCTACCCCCACAGATACGCAGTATTTT.

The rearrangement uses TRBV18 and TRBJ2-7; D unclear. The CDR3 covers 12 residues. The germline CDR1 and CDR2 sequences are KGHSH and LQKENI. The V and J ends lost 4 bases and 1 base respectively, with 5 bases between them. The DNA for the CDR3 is TGTGCCAGCTCACAGGTTTCCTACGAGCAGTACTTC. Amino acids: CASSQVSYEQYF. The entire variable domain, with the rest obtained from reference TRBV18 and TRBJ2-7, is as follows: NAGVMQNPRHLVRRRGQEARLRCSPMKGHSHVYWYRQLPEEGLKFMVYLQKENIIDESGMPKERFSAEFPKEGPSILRIQQVVRGDSAAYFCASSQVSYEQYFGPGTRLTVT.

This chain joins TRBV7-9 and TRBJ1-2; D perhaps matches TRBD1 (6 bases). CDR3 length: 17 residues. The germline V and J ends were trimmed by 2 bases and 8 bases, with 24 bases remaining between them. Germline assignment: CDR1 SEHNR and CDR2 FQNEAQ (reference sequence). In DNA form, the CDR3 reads TGTGCCAGCAGCTTAACGACCCAGGGGCTCCCGAACGGGGGCTACACCTTC. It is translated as CASSLTTQGLPNGGYTF.

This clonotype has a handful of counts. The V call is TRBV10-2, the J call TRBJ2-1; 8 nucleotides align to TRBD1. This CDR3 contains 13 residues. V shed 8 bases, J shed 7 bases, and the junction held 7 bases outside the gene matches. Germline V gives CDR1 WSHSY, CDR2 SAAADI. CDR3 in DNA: TGCGCCAGCGAACAGGGGGTTGGTAATGAGCAGTTCTTC. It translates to CASEQGVGNEQFF.

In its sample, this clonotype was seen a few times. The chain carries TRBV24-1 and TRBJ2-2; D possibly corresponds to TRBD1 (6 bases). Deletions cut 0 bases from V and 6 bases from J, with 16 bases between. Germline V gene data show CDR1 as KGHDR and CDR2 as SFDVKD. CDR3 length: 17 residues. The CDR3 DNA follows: TGTGCCACCAGTGATTTGGAGTATCGAGGGGGACCCGGGGAGCTGTTTTTT. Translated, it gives CATSDLEYRGGPGELFF.